This T cell receptor beta chain came from a study of memory CD4+ T cells and cytomegalovirus serostatus. Points on this clone: What it binds is not known.

The sort gate was single viable CD3+CD4+CD8-CD45RO+ cells for memory CD4+ T cells. Study observations and caveats: Of 164 reported CMV TCRbeta sequences, some 67 were found in memory CD4+ repertoires.

The data were produced by immunoSEQ multiplex PCR, yet TCRdb's version contains in-frame clones alone and is incomplete. Altogether 56,000 or so clones are present, 82% being singletons, with the ten largest covering around 0.38%. This receptor was obtained from an adult in good health and CMV-seronegative. The specimen sequenced was memory CD4+ T cells from blood.

CDR3 coding DNA: TGTGCCAGCAGTCCGAATCAAGAGACCCAGTACTTC. The encoded protein is CASSPNQETQYF. The genes are TRBV28 and TRBJ2-5; D not resolved. Germline lookup yields CDR1 MDHEN and CDR2 SYDVKM. This CDR3 contains 12 residues. V was shortened by 5 bases and J by 2 bases, with 6 bases between the two germline ends.